This T cell receptor beta chain was identified in a study of neurological immune-mediated disorders. This clonotype was seen ten or more times. 5'RACE with 10-nucleotide random UMIs produced the cDNA. Each CDR3 protein is one row after TCRdb ran MiXCR on the 5' RACE reads. Of over 50,000 distinct CDR3 sequences in the sample, roughly 5% were seen once. 2 million unsorted PBMCs were stored in RNAlater at -80 °C before RNA extraction. V lost 1 base to trimming and J lost 5 bases; unmatched junction nucleotides: 10. The CDR3 runs to 16 residues. CDR1 SGHRS and CDR2 YFSETQ come from the germline V gene. The receptor was derived from a human donor with multiple sclerosis. The donor label of this sample is uncertain. The sequenced material came from PBMCs. The V and J genes are TRBV5-1 and TRBJ2-5, with 8 bases lining up with TRBD1. CDR3 DNA sequence: TGCGCCAGCAGCTTGTCATCGGACAGGGCTCGGGAGACCCAGTACTTC. Its protein is CASSLSSDRARETQYF. The full variable domain, its missing parts supplied by reference TRBV5-1 and TRBJ2-5, is KAGVTQTPRYLIKTRGQQVTLSCSPISGHRSVSWYQQTPGQGLQFLFEYFSETQRNKGNFPGRFSGRQFSNSRSEMNVSTLELGDSALYLCASSLSSDRARETQYFGPGTRLLVL.